The 22 T cell receptor beta chains in this list originate from one sample, sequenced in a study of shared clonotypes between healthy human individuals (dated by TCRdb to the early 2020s). The method was the immunoSEQ multiplex PCR assay. The table was pulled from immuneACCESS by TCRdb, which kept in-frame rearrangements only. Such tables lose some clones; where checked, under half of the loss comes from unresolved V genes, and the rest has no known cause. This sample gives about 1 million clones in total; about 75% of them show up just once. In total, the top ten clones hold around 1.5% of the sample. Sequencing input: memory CD4+ T cells sorted from blood. The cell subset or site label corresponds to: CD45RA-negative fraction. These receptors originate from a young man in good health.

This clone was seen more than once but under ten times. CDR3 coding DNA: TGTGCCAGCACCAAAGAGGGGATCAGTCTGAGCCAGTTTGGGAGGCATTTT. Translated, it gives CASTKEGISLSQFGRHF. The rearrangement uses TRBV21-1 and TRBJ1-5. TRBV21-1 is a documented pseudogene. This CDR3 is built from 17 residues.

This chain connects TRBV30 to TRBJ2-1, with 9 bases lining up with TRBD1. Trimming cost V 7 bases and J 7 bases; bases outside gene matches: 5. This CDR3 is built from 12 residues. From germline, CDR1 is GTSNPN and CDR2 SVGIG (reference sequence). The CDR3 sequence is CALDRGRNEQFF. The CDR3 DNA sequence: TGTGCCTTAGACAGGGGGAGAAATGAGCAGTTCTTC.

J is TRBJ1-5 and V is TRBV10-1, with D perhaps matching TRBD1 (6 bases). Germline V lookup: CDR1 WNHNN, CDR2 SYGVQD (reference sequence). The CDR3 covers 15 residues. Trimming pared 6 bases from V and 9 bases from J, leaving 21 bases between. The CDR3 sequence is CASRGGRWRGGPQHF. The CDR3 DNA reads TGCGCCAGCAGGGGTGGCAGGTGGAGAGGGGGGCCCCAGCATTTT.

This rearrangement joins TRBV10-2 to TRBJ2-7, with 8 positions matching TRBD2. Germline assignment: CDR1 WSHSY and CDR2 SAAADI. The CDR3 is 15 amino acids. J was trimmed by 3 bases and V by 8 bases; bases with no gene match: 12. The CDR3 is CASCGEGREGYEQYF. CDR3 in DNA: TGCGCCAGCTGCGGGGAGGGTCGGGAGGGCTACGAGCAGTACTTC.

The V gene is TRBV18, the J gene TRBJ1-5; D is uncertain. The CDR3 consists of 13 residues. From germline, CDR1 is KGHSH and CDR2 LQKENI. The ends were cut back, 3 bases at V and 0 bases at J, with 3 bases in the middle. The CDR3 DNA is TGTGCCAGCTCACCTTTTAGCAATCAGCCCCAGCATTTT. It translates to CASSPFSNQPQHF.

This rearrangement joins TRBV5-1 to TRBJ2-3; possibly TRBD1 for D (7 bases). The V end was cut by 5 bases, the J end by 2 bases, with 15 bases between. Germline CDR1 SGHRS, CDR2 YFSETQ. CDR3 length: 15 amino acids. The CDR3 is CASSQGGGTTDTQYF. The CDR3 coding sequence is TGCGCCAGCAGTCAAGGGGGCGGGACCACAGATACGCAGTATTTT.

This rearrangement joins TRBV5-1 to TRBJ2-1; 7 bases align to TRBD2. Trimming removed 3 bases from V and 0 bases from J; junction bases left unmatched: 9. This CDR3 is built from 17 residues. Germline V lookup: CDR1 SGHRS, CDR2 YFSETQ. The CDR3, as DNA: TGCGCCAGCAGCTGGCCGTCGGGAGGAGGCTCCTACAATGAGCAGTTCTTC. Encoded protein: CASSWPSGGGSYNEQFF.

This clone occurred many times. This sequence joins TRBV7-9 and TRBJ2-3, with TRBD1 as a possible D gene (6 bases). The CDR3 runs 15 residues. From germline, CDR1 is SEHNR and CDR2 FQNEAQ (reference sequence). V lost 2 bases, J lost 1 base, and 10 bases lay in between. For the CDR3, the DNA is TGTGCCAGCAGCTTATCGGGACACCGCACAGATACGCAGTATTTT. Residues: CASSLSGHRTDTQYF.

J is TRBJ1-2 and V is TRBV28; D might be TRBD1 (5 bases). V lost 4 bases and J 2 bases, leaving 14 bases between the germline ends. Germline V gives CDR1 MDHEN, CDR2 SYDVKM. The CDR3 runs to 15 residues. CDR3 sequence (DNA): TGTGCCAGCAGTTCCCCGGCGGCAGGGAACTATGGCTACACCTTC. It translates to CASSSPAAGNYGYTF.

The chain couples TRBV11-1 to TRBJ1-1; TRBD1 is a possible D gene (6 bases). This CDR3 spans 14 amino acids. The germline V gene has CDR1 SGHAT and CDR2 FQDESV (reference sequence). V was clipped by 5 bases and J by 4 bases, with 14 bases between them. The CDR3 protein is CASSTTGLVTEAFF. Here the CDR3 DNA reads TGTGCCAGCAGCACAACAGGGCTGGTCACTGAAGCTTTCTTT.

The chain carries TRBV6-4 and TRBJ2-2; 7 positions agree with TRBD2. This CDR3 is 15 amino acids long. Losses at the gene ends were 6 bases for V and 7 bases for J; bases not matched to a gene: 11. Germline V lookup: CDR1 MRHNA, CDR2 SNTAGT. CDR3 DNA: TGTGCCAGCAGCGCCGGGACTACCGGAGGCGGGGAGCTGTTTTTT. It codes for CASSAGTTGGGELFF.

The genes are TRBV29-1 and TRBJ2-7; 8 bases line up with TRBD1. In germline, CDR1 is SQVTM, CDR2 ANQGSEA. With V trimmed by 7 bases and J by 4 bases, 6 bases remained unmatched. There are 12 residues in the CDR3. The DNA of the CDR3 is TGCAGCGCACGGACAGGGACTTACGAGCAGTACTTC. This translates into CSARTGTYEQYF.

The chain carries TRBV30 and TRBJ2-2; 9 bases are shared with TRBD1. Per germline, CDR1 GTSNPN and CDR2 SVGIG (reference sequence). V shed 6 bases and J 3 bases; nucleotides not matched to a gene: 2. This CDR3 is 13 amino acids long. CDR3 DNA: TGTGCCTGCGGGACAGGGTACACCGGGGAGCTGTTTTTT. Amino acids: CACGTGYTGELFF.

This clone has a handful of counts. This chain links TRBV5-1 with TRBJ1-4; D is possibly TRBD1 (6 bases). Trimming took off 5 bases at V and 8 bases at J, with 16 bases between the two ends. CDR1 is SGHRS and CDR2 is YFSETQ in the germline V gene. The CDR3 runs to 14 residues. The CDR3 protein is CASRPQGIQEKLFF. CDR3 bases: TGCGCCAGCAGACCACAGGGAATTCAGGAAAAACTGTTTTTT.

This sequence joins TRBV28 and TRBJ1-6, with D tentatively TRBD1 (5 bases). Per the germline V gene, CDR1 is MDHEN and CDR2 is SYDVKM. The CDR3 consists of 14 residues. V was trimmed by 1 base and J by 11 bases, leaving 12 bases between them. DNA for the CDR3: TGTGCCAGCAGTTTATTTGAGGGGTCGACACCCCTCCACTTT. Encoded protein: CASSLFEGSTPLHF.

The rearrangement uses TRBV6-5 and TRBJ1-3; a possible D gene is TRBD1 (5 bases). Trimming shortened V by 2 bases and J by 4 bases, and 6 bases separated the two germline ends. Germline assignment: CDR1 MNHEY and CDR2 SVGAGI. The CDR3 has 13 residues. The CDR3 DNA is TGTGCCAGCAGTTACGCAGGGGGAAACACCATATATTTT. Amino acid sequence: CASSYAGGNTIYF.

The V and J genes are TRBV6-5 and TRBJ2-7, with 7 nucleotides matching TRBD2. V lost 4 bases to trimming and J lost 3 bases; unmatched junction nucleotides: 9. Germline V gene sequence: CDR1 MNHEY, CDR2 SVGAGI. The CDR3 extends over 15 amino acids. CDR3 protein: CASSSPGTTIYEQYF. The CDR3 DNA reads as TGTGCCAGCAGTTCTCCCGGGACTACAATCTACGAGCAGTACTTC.

V and J are TRBV18 and TRBJ2-2; 7 positions match TRBD2. Losses at the gene ends were 3 bases for V and 3 bases for J; bases not matched to a gene: 10. Germline assignment: CDR1 KGHSH and CDR2 LQKENI. The CDR3 has 17 residues. The CDR3 DNA follows: TGTGCCAGCTCACCCTCGAGTCTACTAGCGTACACCGGGGAGCTGTTTTTT. Amino acids: CASSPSSLLAYTGELFF. Variable domain in full (rest from reference TRBV18 and TRBJ2-2): NAGVMQNPRHLVRRRGQEARLRCSPMKGHSHVYWYRQLPEEGLKFMVYLQKENIIDESGMPKERFSAEFPKEGPSILRIQQVVRGDSAAYFCASSPSSLLAYTGELFFGEGSRLTVL.

The chain employs TRBV6-1 and TRBJ1-2; a possible D gene is TRBD1 (6 bases). Germline CDR1 and CDR2: MNHNS and SASEGT. The CDR3 runs to 14 residues. The ends were cut back, 1 base at V and 4 bases at J, with 10 bases in the middle. The CDR3 reads CASSEGGGSYGYTF. CDR3 sequence (DNA): TGTGCCAGCAGTGAAGGGGGGGGCTCCTATGGCTACACCTTC.

This chain joins TRBV5-8 and TRBJ2-7; possible D gene TRBD2, 6 bases. CDR1 is SGHTS and CDR2 is YDEGEE in the germline V gene. The V end was cut by 7 bases, the J end by 6 bases, with 14 bases between. The CDR3 length is 12 residues. The CDR3: CASGRDSSEQYF. The DNA of the CDR3 is TGTGCCAGCGGCCGGGACTCGAGCGAGCAGTACTTC.

The chain couples TRBV7-9 to TRBJ2-7; D call uncertain. The CDR3 runs 11 residues. Trimming shortened V by 2 bases and J by 6 bases, and 5 bases separated the two germline ends. Germline assignment: CDR1 SEHNR and CDR2 FQNEAQ (reference sequence). CDR3 protein: CASSLYLEQYF. The CDR3 DNA reads as TGTGCCAGCAGCTTATATCTCGAGCAGTACTTC.

The chain joins TRBV19 to TRBJ2-5; no definite D call. The germline V and J ends were trimmed by 3 bases and 5 bases, with 10 bases remaining between them. The germline V gene has CDR1 LNHDA and CDR2 SQIVND (reference sequence). The CDR3 has 13 amino acids. CDR3 region: CASSIFPSETQYF. CDR3 DNA sequence: TGTGCCAGTAGTATTTTCCCCTCGGAGACCCAGTACTTC.